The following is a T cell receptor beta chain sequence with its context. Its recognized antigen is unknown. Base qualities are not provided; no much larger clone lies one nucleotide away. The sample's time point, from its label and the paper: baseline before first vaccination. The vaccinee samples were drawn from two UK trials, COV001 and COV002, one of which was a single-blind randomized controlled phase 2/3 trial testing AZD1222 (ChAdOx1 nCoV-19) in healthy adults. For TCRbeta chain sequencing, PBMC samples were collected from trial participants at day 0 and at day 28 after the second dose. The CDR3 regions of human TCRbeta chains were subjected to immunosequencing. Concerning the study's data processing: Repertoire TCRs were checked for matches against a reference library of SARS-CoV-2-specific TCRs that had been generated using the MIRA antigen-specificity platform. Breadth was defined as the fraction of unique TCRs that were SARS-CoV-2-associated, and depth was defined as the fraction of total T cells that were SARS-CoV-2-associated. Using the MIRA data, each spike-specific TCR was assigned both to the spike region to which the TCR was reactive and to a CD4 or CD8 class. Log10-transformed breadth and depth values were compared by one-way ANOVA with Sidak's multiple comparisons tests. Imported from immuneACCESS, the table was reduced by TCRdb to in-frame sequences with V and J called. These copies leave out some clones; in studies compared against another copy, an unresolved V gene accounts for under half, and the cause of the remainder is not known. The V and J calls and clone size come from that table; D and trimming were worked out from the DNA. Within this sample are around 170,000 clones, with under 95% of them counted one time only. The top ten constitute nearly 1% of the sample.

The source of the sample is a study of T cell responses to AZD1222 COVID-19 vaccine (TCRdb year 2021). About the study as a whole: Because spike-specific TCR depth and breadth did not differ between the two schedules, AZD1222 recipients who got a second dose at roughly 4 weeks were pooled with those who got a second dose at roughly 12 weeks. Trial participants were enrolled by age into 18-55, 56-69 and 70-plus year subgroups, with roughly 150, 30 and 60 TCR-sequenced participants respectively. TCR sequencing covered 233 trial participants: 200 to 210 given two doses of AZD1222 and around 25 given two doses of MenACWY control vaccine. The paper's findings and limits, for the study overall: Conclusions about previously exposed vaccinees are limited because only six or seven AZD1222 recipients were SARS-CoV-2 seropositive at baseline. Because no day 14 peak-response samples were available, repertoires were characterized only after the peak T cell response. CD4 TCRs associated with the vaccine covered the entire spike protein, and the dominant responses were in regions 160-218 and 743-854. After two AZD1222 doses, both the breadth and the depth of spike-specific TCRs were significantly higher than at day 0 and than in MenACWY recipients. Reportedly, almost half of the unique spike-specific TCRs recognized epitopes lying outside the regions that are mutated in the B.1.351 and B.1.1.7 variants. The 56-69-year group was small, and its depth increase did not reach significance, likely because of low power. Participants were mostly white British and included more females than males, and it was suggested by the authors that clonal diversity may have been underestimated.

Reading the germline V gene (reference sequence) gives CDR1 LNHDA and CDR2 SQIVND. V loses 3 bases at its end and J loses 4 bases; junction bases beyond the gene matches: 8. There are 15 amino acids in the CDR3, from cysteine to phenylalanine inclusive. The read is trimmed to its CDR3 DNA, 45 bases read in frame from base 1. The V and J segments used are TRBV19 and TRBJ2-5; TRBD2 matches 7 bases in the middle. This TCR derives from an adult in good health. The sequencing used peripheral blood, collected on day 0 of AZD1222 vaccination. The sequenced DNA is TGTGCCAGTAGTATGGATTCGGGGAGGGGAGAGACCCAGTACTTC. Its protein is CASSMDSGRGETQYF.